The TCR beta chain described here comes from a study of shared clonotypes between healthy human individuals. J gave up 0 bases and V 1 base, and 5 bases lay outside the gene matches. The CDR3 sequence is 16 residues long. The germline V gene has CDR1 SGHDN and CDR2 FVKESK. Overall study findings and caveats: Read depth was anticipated to influence clonotype sharing among donors. Non-shared clonotypes had lower generation probabilities than those shared by all four donors.

Every subset had its genomic DNA shared out evenly among several immunoSEQ plates. Original analysis: In the immunoSEQ data, sequences were junction-only and lacked quality scores, so filtering differed. The repertoire was sequenced with immunoSEQ multiplex PCR; TCRdb's copy has only in-frame clones and lacks some. V and J calls and clone size are those listed in that table; D and trimming were worked out from the DNA. This table has about 2.2 million clones, about 93% appearing once. With respect to this clone: Its antigen is unidentified.

Naivety among CD8 cells was defined by CD45RO negativity and positive CCR7 selection, thereby excluding terminally differentiated effector memory CD45RA+ cells. The material sequenced was naive CD8+ T cells from PBMCs. This receptor was obtained from a young man in good health. Some clones in this sample may be carry-over from other donors' samples. This chain connects TRBV14 to TRBJ1-1; 7 positions match TRBD1. CDR3 residues: CASSQGIRGMNTEAFF. CDR3 nucleotide sequence: TGTGCCAGCAGCCAAGGAATCAGGGGGATGAACACTGAAGCTTTCTTT.